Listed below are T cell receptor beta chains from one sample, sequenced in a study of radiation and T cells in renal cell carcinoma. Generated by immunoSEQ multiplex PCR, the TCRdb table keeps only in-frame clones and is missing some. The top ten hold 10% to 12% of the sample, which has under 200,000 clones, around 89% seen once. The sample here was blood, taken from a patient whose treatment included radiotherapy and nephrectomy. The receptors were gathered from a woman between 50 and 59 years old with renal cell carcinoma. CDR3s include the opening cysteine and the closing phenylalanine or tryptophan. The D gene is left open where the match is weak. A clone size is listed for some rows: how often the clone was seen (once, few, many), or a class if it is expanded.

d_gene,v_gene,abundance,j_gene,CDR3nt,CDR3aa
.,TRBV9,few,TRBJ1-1,TGTGCCAGCAGCGCCCGAGGTATTGCTAACACTGAAGCTTTCTTT,CASSARGIANTEAFF
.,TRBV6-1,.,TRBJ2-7,TGTGCCAGCAGTGAACGGAGGAGCTCCTACGAGCAGTACTTC,CASSERRSSYEQYF
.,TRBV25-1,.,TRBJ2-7,TGTGCCAGCAGTGCCCTCAGGGCGGTGAACTACGAGCAGTACTTC,CASSALRAVNYEQYF
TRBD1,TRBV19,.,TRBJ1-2,TGTGCCAGTAGTATACCCGACAGGGGCCGACCCTATGGCTACACCTTC,CASSIPDRGRPYGYTF
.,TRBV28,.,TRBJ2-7,TGTGCCAGCAGTTCCTCTCGGGCCTCCCGGGGGCAGTACTTC,CASSSSRASRGQYF
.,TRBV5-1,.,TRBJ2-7,TGCGCCAGCCGCCGGGGCGGGGAGGACGAGCAGTACTTC,CASRRGGEDEQYF
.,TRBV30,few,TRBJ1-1,TGTGCCTGGAGTCGCGGGGCGTATGGAGCTTTCTTT,CAWSRGAYGAFF
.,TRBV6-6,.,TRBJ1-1,TGTGCCAGCAGTTACCCGCCAACAACAGGGAACACTGAAGCTTTCTTT,CASSYPPTTGNTEAFF
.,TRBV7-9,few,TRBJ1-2,TGTGCCAGCAGCTTAGGGGGCCTGGTCTATGGCTACACCTTC,CASSLGGLVYGYTF
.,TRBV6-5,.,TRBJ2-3,TGTGCCAGCAGTTATGGGGGGGCCGGAGATACGCAGTATTTT,CASSYGGAGDTQYF
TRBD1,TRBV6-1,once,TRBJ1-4,TGTGCCAGCAGTGCCCGAACAGGGGGCAAGGGGGAAAAACTGTTTTTT,CASSARTGGKGEKLFF
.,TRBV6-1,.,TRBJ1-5,TGTGCCAGCAGCACGTTCCGGGCCGACAATCAGCCCCAGCATTTT,CASSTFRADNQPQHF
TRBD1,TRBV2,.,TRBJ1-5,TGTGCCAGCAGTGAAGGACCGGACAGGGAGGATCAGCCCCAGCATTTT,CASSEGPDREDQPQHF
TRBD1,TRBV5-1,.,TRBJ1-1,TGCGCCAGCAGCCCGGGACAGGTGAACACTGAAGCTTTCTTT,CASSPGQVNTEAFF
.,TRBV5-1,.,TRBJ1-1,TGCGCCAGCAGCTTGGGGATTGAGGCTTTCTTT,CASSLGIEAFF
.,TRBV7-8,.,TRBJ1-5,TGTGCCAGCAGCTTAGCGAATCAGCCCCAGCATTTT,CASSLANQPQHF
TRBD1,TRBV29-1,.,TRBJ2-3,TGCAGCGTCGGTCCGGGACAGGGGGCCCTGGCGCAGTATTTT,CSVGPGQGALAQYF
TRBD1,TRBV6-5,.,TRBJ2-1,TGTGCCAGCAGTTACTGGGACAGTAGAGAGCAGTTCTTC,CASSYWDSREQFF